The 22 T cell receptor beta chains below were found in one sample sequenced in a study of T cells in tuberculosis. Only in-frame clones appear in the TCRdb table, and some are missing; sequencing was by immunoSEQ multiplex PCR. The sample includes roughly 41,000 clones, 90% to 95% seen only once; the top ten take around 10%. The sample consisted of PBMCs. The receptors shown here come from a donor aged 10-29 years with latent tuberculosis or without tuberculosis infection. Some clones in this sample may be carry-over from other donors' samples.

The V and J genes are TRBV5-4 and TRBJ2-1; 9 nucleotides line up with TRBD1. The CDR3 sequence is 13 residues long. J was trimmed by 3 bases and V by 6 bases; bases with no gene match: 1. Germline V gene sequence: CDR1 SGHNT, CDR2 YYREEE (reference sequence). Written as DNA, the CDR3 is TGTGCCAGCACGACAGGGGGCTACAATGAGCAGTTCTTC. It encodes CASTTGGYNEQFF.

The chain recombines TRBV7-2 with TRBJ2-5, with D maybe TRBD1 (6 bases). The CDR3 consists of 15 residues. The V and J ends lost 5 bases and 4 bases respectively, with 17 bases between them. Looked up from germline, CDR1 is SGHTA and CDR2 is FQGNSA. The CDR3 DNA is TGTGCCAGCAGCCCCCGGCCTACAGGGAGAGAGACCCAGTACTTC. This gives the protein CASSPRPTGRETQYF.

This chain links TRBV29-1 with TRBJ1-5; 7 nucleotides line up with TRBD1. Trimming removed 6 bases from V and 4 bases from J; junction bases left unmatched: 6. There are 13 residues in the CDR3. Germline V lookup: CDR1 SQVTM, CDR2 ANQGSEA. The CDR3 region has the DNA TGCAGCGTGGGGGACAGTCGGAATCAGCCCCAGCATTTT. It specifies CSVGDSRNQPQHF.

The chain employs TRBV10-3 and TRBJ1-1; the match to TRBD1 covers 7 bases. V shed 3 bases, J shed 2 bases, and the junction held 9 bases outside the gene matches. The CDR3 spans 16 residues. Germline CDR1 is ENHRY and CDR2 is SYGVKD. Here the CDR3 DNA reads TGTGCCATCAGTGACAGGGGGTCCAGGGCCAACACTGAAGCTTTCTTT. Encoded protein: CAISDRGSRANTEAFF.

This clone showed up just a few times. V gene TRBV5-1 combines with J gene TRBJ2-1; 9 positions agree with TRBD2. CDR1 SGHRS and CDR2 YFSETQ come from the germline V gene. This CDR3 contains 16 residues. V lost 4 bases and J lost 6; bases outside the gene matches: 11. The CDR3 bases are TGCGCCAGCAGCACGGGACTAGCTGTGGAGGTCAATGAGCAGTTCTTC. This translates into CASSTGLAVEVNEQFF.

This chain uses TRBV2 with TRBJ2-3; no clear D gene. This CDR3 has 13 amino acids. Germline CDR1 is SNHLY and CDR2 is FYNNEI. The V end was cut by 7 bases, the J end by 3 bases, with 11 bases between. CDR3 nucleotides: TGTGCCAGCAAGGAGATCTCAACAGATACGCAGTATTTT. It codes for CASKEISTDTQYF.

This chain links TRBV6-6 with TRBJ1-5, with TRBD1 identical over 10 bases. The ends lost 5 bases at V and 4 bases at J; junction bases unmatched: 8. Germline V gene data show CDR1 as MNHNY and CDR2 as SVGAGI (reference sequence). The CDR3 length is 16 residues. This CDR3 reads CASSTRDRGGNQPQHF. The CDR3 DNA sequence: TGTGCCAGCAGTACCCGGGACAGGGGTGGAAATCAGCCCCAGCATTTT.

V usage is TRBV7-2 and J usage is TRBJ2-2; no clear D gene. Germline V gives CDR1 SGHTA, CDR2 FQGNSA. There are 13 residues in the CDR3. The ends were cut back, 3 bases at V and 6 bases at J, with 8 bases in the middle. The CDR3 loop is CASSLTGSGELFF. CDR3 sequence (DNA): TGTGCCAGCAGCTTGACCGGGTCCGGGGAGCTGTTTTTT. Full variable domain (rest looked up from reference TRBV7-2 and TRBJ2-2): GAGVSQSPSNKVTEKGKDVELRCDPISGHTALYWYRQSLGQGLEFLIYFQGNSAPDKSGLPSDRFSAERTGGSVSTLTIQRTQQEDSAVYLCASSLTGSGELFFGEGSRLTVL.

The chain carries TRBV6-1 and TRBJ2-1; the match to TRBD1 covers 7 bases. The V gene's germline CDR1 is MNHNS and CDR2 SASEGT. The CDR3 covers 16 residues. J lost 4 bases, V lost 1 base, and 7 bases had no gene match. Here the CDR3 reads CASSEVGDRAYNEQFF. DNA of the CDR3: TGTGCCAGCAGTGAAGTCGGAGACAGGGCTTACAATGAGCAGTTCTTC.

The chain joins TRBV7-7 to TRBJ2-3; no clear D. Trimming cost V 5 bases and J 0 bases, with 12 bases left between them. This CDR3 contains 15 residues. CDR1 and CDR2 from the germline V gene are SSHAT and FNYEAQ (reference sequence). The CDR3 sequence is CASSLEPSSTDTQYF. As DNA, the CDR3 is TGTGCCAGCAGCCTGGAGCCGTCTAGCACAGATACGCAGTATTTT.

The CDR3: CASSQDWPSDTEAFF. CDR3 DNA: TGTGCCAGCAGCCAAGATTGGCCGAGCGACACTGAAGCTTTCTTT. The V and J genes are TRBV14 and TRBJ1-1; D unresolved. Deletions cut 0 bases from V and 3 bases from J, with 11 bases between. This CDR3 is 15 amino acids long. The germline V gene has CDR1 SGHDN and CDR2 FVKESK.

CDR3 coding DNA: TGTGCCAGCCGGACAGGGATGACAGAAGCTTTCTTT. Its protein product is CASRTGMTEAFF. The J gene is TRBJ1-1, the V gene TRBV6-5; 8 nucleotides match TRBD1. CDR1 MNHEY and CDR2 SVGAGI come from the germline V gene. The V segment lost 8 bases and the J segment 8 bases; nucleotides outside the gene matches: 7. The CDR3 covers 12 residues.

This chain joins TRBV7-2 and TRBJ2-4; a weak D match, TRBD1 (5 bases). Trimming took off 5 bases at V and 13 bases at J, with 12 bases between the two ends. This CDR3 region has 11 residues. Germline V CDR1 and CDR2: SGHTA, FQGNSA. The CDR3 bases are TGTGCCAGCAGCCAAGGGGTTTTCCAGTACTTC. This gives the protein CASSQGVFQYF.

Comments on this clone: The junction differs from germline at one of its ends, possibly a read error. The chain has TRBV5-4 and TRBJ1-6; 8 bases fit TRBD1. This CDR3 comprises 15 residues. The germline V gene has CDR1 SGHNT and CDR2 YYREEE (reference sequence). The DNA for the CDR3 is TGTGCCAGTAGCTTTCCGGGACAGGACAATTCACCCCTCCACTTT. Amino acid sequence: CASSFPGQDNSPLHF.

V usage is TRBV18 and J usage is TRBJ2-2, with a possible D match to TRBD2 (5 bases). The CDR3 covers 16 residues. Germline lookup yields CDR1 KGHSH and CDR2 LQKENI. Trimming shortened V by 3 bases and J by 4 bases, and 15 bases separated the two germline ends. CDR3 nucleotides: TGTGCCAGCTCACCGTCTAACCTAGCAACCACCGGGGAGCTGTTTTTT. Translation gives CASSPSNLATTGELFF.

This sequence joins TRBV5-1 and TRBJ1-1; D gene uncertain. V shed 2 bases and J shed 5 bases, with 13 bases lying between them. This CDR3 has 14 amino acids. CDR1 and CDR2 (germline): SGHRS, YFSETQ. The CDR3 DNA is TGCGCCAGCAGCTTCAGTGGCGGCGGGACTGAAGCTTTCTTT. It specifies CASSFSGGGTEAFF.

CDR3 in amino acids: CASSPLSRVGYTEAFF. CDR3 nucleotide sequence: TGTGCCAGCAGCCCTTTAAGCAGGGTCGGTTACACTGAAGCTTTCTTT. V usage is TRBV11-2 and J usage is TRBJ1-1, with TRBD1 as a possible D gene (5 bases). Trimming stripped 5 bases from V and 3 bases from J, with 19 bases between. CDR1 is SGHAT and CDR2 is FQNNGV in the germline V gene. The CDR3 loop spans 16 amino acids.

CDR3 residues: CASSLSRGRSPLHF. In nucleotides, the CDR3 is TGTGCCAGCAGCTTGTCTAGGGGCCGATCACCCCTCCACTTT. The V gene is TRBV5-6, the J gene TRBJ1-6, with a possible D match to TRBD1 (5 bases). V lost 1 base, J lost 10 bases, and 12 bases lay in between. The V gene's germline CDR1 is SGHDT and CDR2 YYEEEE. The CDR3 is made up of 14 amino acids.

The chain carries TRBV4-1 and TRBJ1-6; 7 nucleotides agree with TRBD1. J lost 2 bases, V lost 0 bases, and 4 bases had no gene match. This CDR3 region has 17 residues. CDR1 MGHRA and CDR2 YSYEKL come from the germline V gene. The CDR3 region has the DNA TGCGCCAGCAGCCAAGAGGGGACAGAGACCTATAATTCACCCCTCCACTTT. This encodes CASSQEGTETYNSPLHF.

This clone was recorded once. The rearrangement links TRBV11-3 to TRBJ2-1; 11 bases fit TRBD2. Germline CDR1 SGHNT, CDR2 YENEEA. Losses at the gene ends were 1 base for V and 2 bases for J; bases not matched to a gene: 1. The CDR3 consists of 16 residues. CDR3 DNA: TGTGCCAGCAGCTTAGTAGCGGGGGGGGCCTACAATGAGCAGTTCTTC. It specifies CASSLVAGGAYNEQFF.

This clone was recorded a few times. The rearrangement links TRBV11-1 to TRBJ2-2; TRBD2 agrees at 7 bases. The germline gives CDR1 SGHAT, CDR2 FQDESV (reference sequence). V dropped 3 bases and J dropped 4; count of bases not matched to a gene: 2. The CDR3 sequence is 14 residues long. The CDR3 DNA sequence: TGTGCCAGCAGCTTCGGCGGGGGCACCGGGGAGCTGTTTTTT. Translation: CASSFGGGTGELFF.

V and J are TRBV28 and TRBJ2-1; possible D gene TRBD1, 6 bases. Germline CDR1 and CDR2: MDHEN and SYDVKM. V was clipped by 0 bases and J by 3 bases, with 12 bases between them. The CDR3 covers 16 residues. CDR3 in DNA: TGTGCCAGCAGTTTATGGATACAGGGTTTCTACAATGAGCAGTTCTTC. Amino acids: CASSLWIQGFYNEQFF.